This section outlines one T cell receptor (beta chain) sequence together with its context. The source of the sample is a study of blood T cell repertoires in COVID-19. Overall study: Spain, Italy and the United States supplied samples that represented acute and convalescent COVID-19.

This CDR3 contains 14 residues. With 0 bases removed from V and 0 bases from J, the gap between germline ends came to 6 bases. Germline V gene data show CDR1 as SGDLS and CDR2 as YYNGEE. Clones were read by immunoSEQ multiplex PCR, and TCRdb kept only the in-frame ones, dropping some. Of a few hundred thousand clones listed, more than 75% were seen once; the top ten hold about 2.7%. Assignments of participants to cohorts depended upon their own reported clinical history. The sequence was collected from a woman in her 30s who had recovered from COVID-19. The sample taken for sequencing was PBMCs or T cells enriched from blood (not recorded which). The gene calls are TRBV9 and TRBJ1-1; D call uncertain. The CDR3 loop reads CASSVGRMNTEAFF. The DNA for the CDR3 is TGTGCCAGCAGCGTAGGCAGAATGAACACTGAAGCTTTCTTT.